The 27 T cell receptor beta chains below were found in one sample sequenced in a study of blood T cell repertoires in COVID-19. Measured with immunoSEQ multiplex PCR; TCRdb has only the in-frame clones, and not every one. The table records some 320,000 clones, around 90% of them present only once. Sequencing was done on a sample of PBMCs or T cells enriched from blood (not recorded which). The receptors shown here come from a man aged 55 to 70 who had recovered from COVID-19.

The V gene is TRBV18, the J gene TRBJ1-2; D ambiguous. V was shortened by 1 base and J by 0 bases, with 6 bases between the two germline ends. Germline V CDR1 and CDR2: KGHSH, LQKENI. CDR3 size: 14 residues. In nucleotides, the CDR3 is TGTGCCAGCTCACCACTCGACACTAACTATGGCTACACCTTC. Translation: CASSPLDTNYGYTF.

The V and J genes are TRBV25-1 and TRBJ2-7; 8 nucleotides agree with TRBD1. J gave up 1 base and V 3 bases, and 8 bases lay outside the gene matches. Germline assignment: CDR1 MGHDK and CDR2 SYGVNS. CDR3 length: 16 amino acids. In DNA form, the CDR3 reads TGTGCCAGCAGTGACTTACACGGACAGGGTTCCTACGAGCAGTACTTC. Encoded protein: CASSDLHGQGSYEQYF.

The J gene is TRBJ1-5, the V gene TRBV19; D call uncertain. CDR3 length: 14 amino acids. Trimming took 6 bases from V and 0 from J, leaving 9 bases between them. The germline gives CDR1 LNHDA, CDR2 SQIVND (reference sequence). CDR3 region: CASSDFYSNQPQHF. The CDR3 DNA reads as TGTGCCAGTAGCGACTTTTATAGCAATCAGCCCCAGCATTTT.

The gene calls are TRBV7-9 and TRBJ2-3; D call uncertain. The germline V gene has CDR1 SEHNR and CDR2 FQNEAQ (reference sequence). This CDR3 has 13 amino acids. With 0 bases removed from V and 6 bases from J, the gap between germline ends came to 7 bases. CDR3 sequence (DNA): TGTGCCAGCAGCTTAGCGTTCCGGGATACGCAGTATTTT. Protein: CASSLAFRDTQYF.

The rearrangement links TRBV5-1 to TRBJ2-2; D remains ambiguous. CDR3 size: 12 residues. V was trimmed by 2 bases and J by 14 bases, leaving 13 bases between them. Germline loops: CDR1 SGHRS, CDR2 YFSETQ. As DNA, the CDR3 is TGCGCCAGCAGCTTTAATCTGGCCCTCCTGTTTTTT. This translates into CASSFNLALLFF.

The chain is built from TRBV5-1 and TRBJ1-6; 9 nucleotides match TRBD1. Trimming at V came to 0 bases and at J to 7 bases, leaving 2 bases not matched to a gene. The CDR3 runs to 15 residues. CDR1 and CDR2 from the germline V gene are SGHRS and YFSETQ. DNA of the CDR3: TGCGCCAGCAGCTTGGTGGGACAGGGCAATTCACCCCTCCACTTT. It encodes CASSLVGQGNSPLHF. The full variable domain, rest sourced from reference TRBV5-1 and TRBJ1-6, is KAGVTQTPRYLIKTRGQQVTLSCSPISGHRSVSWYQQTPGQGLQFLFEYFSETQRNKGNFPGRFSGRQFSNSRSEMNVSTLELGDSALYLCASSLVGQGNSPLHFGNGTRLTVT.

The chain links TRBV3-1 (or the pseudogene TRBV3-2) to TRBJ2-5, with TRBD2 as a possible D gene (6 bases). Germline-derived CDR1 and CDR2 are LGHDT and YNNKEL (reference sequence). The CDR3 extends over 16 amino acids. V lost 0 bases and J lost 2, with 13 bases in between. CDR3: CASSQEFAGGQETQYF. CDR3 bases: TGTGCCAGCAGCCAAGAATTTGCTGGGGGGCAAGAGACCCAGTACTTC.

The chain employs TRBV4-1 and TRBJ2-1; D is possibly TRBD2 (5 bases). Germline V gives CDR1 MGHRA, CDR2 YSYEKL. V shed 0 bases and J shed 3 bases, with 15 bases lying between them. The CDR3 runs to 17 residues. The CDR3 DNA reads as TGCGCCAGCAGCCAAGATAGTCAAACCGGGATCTACAATGAGCAGTTCTTC. Translated, it gives CASSQDSQTGIYNEQFF.

The V and J genes are TRBV29-1 and TRBJ2-5; 9 bases align to TRBD1. In germline, CDR1 is SQVTM, CDR2 ANQGSEA. Germline trimming cut 7 bases from V and 5 bases from J; bases unmatched to any gene: 14. CDR3 length equals 15 residues. CDR3 bases: TGCAGCGCCATGACGCCGGGACAGGGTCGCGAGACCCAGTACTTC. Translated: CSAMTPGQGRETQYF.

The genes are TRBV2 and TRBJ2-7; 9 bases agree with TRBD1. Germline CDR1 reads SNHLY; CDR2 reads FYNNEI. This CDR3 region has 12 residues. V lost 11 bases and J lost 6; bases outside the gene matches: 8. The CDR3 region has the DNA TGTGCCCGCGGACAGGGGTACGGCGAGCAGTACTTC. Protein: CARGQGYGEQYF.

In DNA, the CDR3 is TGTGCCAGCAGCGGCGGGACAGTCCCCTCCACAGATACGCAGTATTTT. This encodes CASSGGTVPSTDTQYF. The chain employs TRBV2 and TRBJ2-3, with D perhaps TRBD1 (7 bases). V lost 6 bases and J 2 bases, leaving 18 bases between the germline ends. The CDR3 covers 16 residues. CDR1 is SNHLY, CDR2 FYNNEI, per germline.

This clone has a single count. J is TRBJ2-7 and V is TRBV28, with 9 bases aligning to TRBD2. V dropped 6 bases and J dropped 5; count of bases not matched to a gene: 11. This CDR3 contains 15 residues. CDR1 and CDR2 (germline): MDHEN, SYDVKM. The CDR3 loop is CASRPYSGSPHEQYF. CDR3 coding DNA: TGTGCCAGCAGGCCCTATAGCGGGAGCCCCCACGAGCAGTACTTC.

This chain links TRBV6-5 with TRBJ1-2; maybe TRBD1 (5 bases). Trimming took 2 bases from V and 5 from J, leaving 12 bases between them. Germline V gene sequence: CDR1 MNHEY, CDR2 SVGAGI. The CDR3 covers 14 residues. The CDR3 loop is CASSYGRGNYGYTF. The CDR3 nucleotides read TGTGCCAGCAGTTACGGTAGGGGAAATTATGGCTACACCTTC.

The chain uses TRBV3-1 (or the pseudogene TRBV3-2) and TRBJ2-7, with TRBD2 matching 10 bases. V lost 1 base and J lost 3; bases outside the gene matches: 6. This CDR3 is built from 16 residues. CDR1 and CDR2 (germline): LGHDT, YNNKEL (reference sequence). The CDR3 spells CASSQVASGSLYEQYF. The CDR3 coding sequence is TGTGCCAGCAGCCAAGTGGCTAGCGGGAGCCTCTACGAGCAGTACTTC.

This rearrangement joins TRBV24-1 to TRBJ1-1; tentatively, D is TRBD1 (5 bases). V was shortened by 0 bases and J by 3 bases, with 19 bases between the two germline ends. There are 18 residues in the CDR3. CDR1 KGHDR and CDR2 SFDVKD come from the germline V gene. In DNA, the CDR3 is TGTGCCACCAGTGATTTGTTCGGGGCGATCTTAGCGGACACTGAAGCTTTCTTT. It yields the protein CATSDLFGAILADTEAFF.

The chain uses TRBV11-2 and TRBJ2-7; 11 bases are a match to TRBD2. The CDR3 has 15 amino acids. The V gene's germline CDR1 is SGHAT and CDR2 FQNNGV. Losses at the gene ends were 2 bases for V and 0 bases for J; bases not matched to a gene: 0. The CDR3 reads CASSLTSGSSYEQYF. In DNA, the CDR3 is TGTGCCAGCAGCTTAACTAGCGGGAGCTCCTACGAGCAGTACTTC. The entire variable domain, with the rest obtained from reference TRBV11-2 and TRBJ2-7, is as follows: EAGVAQSPRYKIIEKRQSVAFWCNPISGHATLYWYQQILGQGPKLLIQFQNNGVVDDSQLPKDRFSAERLKGVDSTLKIQPAKLEDSAVYLCASSLTSGSSYEQYFGPGTRLTVT.

The chain carries TRBV28 and TRBJ2-3, with a tentative D call TRBD1 (5 bases). V was shortened by 6 bases and J by 0 bases, with 13 bases between the two germline ends. The germline V gene has CDR1 MDHEN and CDR2 SYDVKM. This CDR3 is built from 15 residues. CDR3 sequence (DNA): TGTGCCAGCAGGGGGCTAGGCGCCAGCACAGATACGCAGTATTTT. Amino acids: CASRGLGASTDTQYF.

V gene TRBV7-2 combines with J gene TRBJ2-6; TRBD1 might be the D (5 bases). Germline CDR1 is SGHTA and CDR2 is FQGNSA. The V and J ends lost 0 bases and 4 bases respectively, with 13 bases between them. This CDR3 is 17 amino acids long. In DNA, the CDR3 is TGTGCCAGCAGCTTAGCCCGCAGGGTGAAAGGGGCCAACGTCCTGACTTTC. Translated, it gives CASSLARRVKGANVLTF. Full variable domain (outside the CDR3, taken from reference TRBV7-2 and TRBJ2-6): GAGVSQSPSNKVTEKGKDVELRCDPISGHTALYWYRQSLGQGLEFLIYFQGNSAPDKSGLPSDRFSAERTGGSVSTLTIQRTQQEDSAVYLCASSLARRVKGANVLTFGAGSRLTVL.

The chain combines TRBV28 with TRBJ2-7; weak D call: TRBD2 (6 bases). The CDR3 runs 13 residues. Germline values: CDR1 MDHEN, CDR2 SYDVKM. The germline V and J ends were trimmed by 4 bases and 3 bases, with 10 bases remaining between them. The CDR3 sequence is CASSSAGLYEQYF. CDR3 in DNA: TGTGCCAGCAGTTCTGCGGGACTCTACGAGCAGTACTTC.

The rearrangement joins TRBV2 to TRBJ2-6, with 7 bases identical to TRBD1. The CDR3 runs to 17 residues. Germline values: CDR1 SNHLY, CDR2 FYNNEI. V shed 2 bases, J shed 1 base, and the junction held 5 bases outside the gene matches. The DNA of the CDR3 is TGTGCCAGCAGTGAATATCAGGGGGTTTCTGGGGCCAACGTCCTGACTTTC. Residues: CASSEYQGVSGANVLTF.

The V gene is TRBV28, the J gene TRBJ2-3, with D uncertain. V lost 10 bases and J 1 base, leaving 9 bases between the germline ends. Germline lookup yields CDR1 MDHEN and CDR2 SYDVKM. The CDR3 totals 12 residues. CDR3 in amino acids: CATRIGTDTQYF. CDR3 DNA sequence: TGTGCCACCCGTATCGGCACAGATACGCAGTATTTT.

This chain uses TRBV6-5 with TRBJ1-1, with D maybe TRBD1 (6 bases). The CDR3 length is 14 residues. Germline-derived CDR1 and CDR2 are MNHEY and SVGAGI. Trimming cost V 5 bases and J 1 base, with 11 bases left between them. The CDR3 nucleotides read TGTGCCAGCAGTCCTCTGGACAGGAACACTGAAGCTTTCTTT. It encodes CASSPLDRNTEAFF.

This clone was seen a few times. The V gene is TRBV28, the J gene TRBJ2-7, with 7 bases identical to TRBD1. V lost 6 bases and J lost 1; bases outside the gene matches: 12. Per germline, CDR1 MDHEN and CDR2 SYDVKM. The CDR3 length is 16 residues. CDR3 in DNA: TGTGCCAGCAGGTCGACGGGACAGCCGGGATCCTACGAGCAGTACTTC. Its translation: CASRSTGQPGSYEQYF.

The rearrangement uses TRBV5-4 and TRBJ2-7, with D possibly being TRBD1 (6 bases). Germline V gene data show CDR1 as SGHNT and CDR2 as YYREEE (reference sequence). V lost 4 bases and J 5 bases, leaving 22 bases between the germline ends. This CDR3 has 16 amino acids. DNA of the CDR3: TGTGCCAGCAGCCGATCTTCACAGGGAAGGTTCGACGAGCAGTACTTC. Protein: CASSRSSQGRFDEQYF. The full variable domain, completed using reference TRBV5-4 and TRBJ2-7, is ETGVTQSPTHLIKTRGQQVTLRCSSQSGHNTVSWYQQALGQGPQFIFQYYREEENGRGNFPPRFSGLQFPNYSSELNVNALELDDSALYLCASSRSSQGRFDEQYFGPGTRLTVT.

V is TRBV23-1 and J is TRBJ1-1, with 10 bases fitting TRBD1. TRBV23-1 is reported as an ORF; its role is uncertain. The CDR3 is made up of 17 amino acids. V lost 1 base, J lost 0 bases, and 5 bases stayed unmatched. CDR3 bases: TGCGCCAGCAGTCAATGGGGGACAGGGGACGTGAACACTGAAGCTTTCTTT. It is translated as CASSQWGTGDVNTEAFF.

The chain combines TRBV10-3 with TRBJ2-7, with TRBD2 as a possible D gene (5 bases). The V gene lost 2 bases and the J gene lost 3 bases, with 14 bases spanning the gap. There are 15 residues in the CDR3. The germline V gene has CDR1 ENHRY and CDR2 SYGVKD. The CDR3 DNA reads TGTGCCATCAGTGAGGGCATTAGCGCAGGCTACGAGCAGTACTTC. It yields the protein CAISEGISAGYEQYF.

The chain uses TRBV28 and TRBJ1-5, with 7 positions matching TRBD1. Germline CDR1 and CDR2: MDHEN and SYDVKM. The V and J ends lost 5 bases and 11 bases, in that order; junction bases with no gene match: 21. This CDR3 is built from 17 residues. The CDR3 sequence: CASSTHSETGLWRTQHF. The CDR3 coding sequence is TGTGCCAGCAGTACCCATTCCGAGACAGGGTTATGGAGGACCCAGCATTTT.